This is a list of T cell receptor beta chains from one sample in a study of OX40 agonist ivuxolimab in advanced cancers. Method: immunoSEQ multiplex PCR; TCRdb's copy keeps in-frame clones and lacks some. Of 100,000 or so clones in the sample, about 85% were seen once. Sequencing used CD4+ or CD8+ T cells sorted from blood, obtained in a trial of the OX40 agonist ivuxolimab. Receptors originate from an adult with an advanced solid tumor such as melanoma, head and neck, liver or kidney cancer. CDR3s include the opening cysteine and the closing phenylalanine or tryptophan. D genes are given only for firm matches. A row's size may be missing; if present it is once, few, many or a size class.

TRBD1	NA	TRBJ1-6	TRBV25-1	TGTGCCAGCACCCCAAGGACAGGGGAGGACTCACCCCTCCACTTT	CASTPRTGEDSPLHF
NA	NA	TRBJ2-3	TRBV7-3	TGTGCCAGCAGCTCCCAAACCACAGATACGCAGTATTTT	CASSSQTTDTQYF
TRBD2	few	TRBJ2-2	TRBV18	TGTGCCAGCTCACCCTCCCCAGCGGGAGTACTCCGGGAGCTGTTTTTT	CASSPSPAGVLRELFF
NA	NA	TRBJ2-7	TRBV14	TGTGCCAGCAGCCAAGTTGTAAATGGCGAGCAGTACTTC	CASSQVVNGEQYF
NA	NA	TRBJ2-5	TRBV15	TGTGCCACCAGCAGAGATCAGGGTTTACAGACCCAGTACTTC	CATSRDQGLQTQYF
NA	NA	TRBJ1-1	TRBV19	TGTGCCAGTAGTTGGGGTGACTCCACGGCAGCTTTCTTT	CASSWGDSTAAFF
NA	NA	TRBJ2-1	TRBV7-9	TGTGCCAGCAGCAAACTACAGGGCAACAATGAGCAGTTCTTC	CASSKLQGNNEQFF
NA	NA	TRBJ1-1	TRBV5-8	TGTGCCAGCCGCCTATTCTTAGGCCGTAGAGCTTTCTTT	CASRLFLGRRAFF
NA	NA	TRBJ1-2	TRBV10-2	TGCGCCAGTCAGGGTCGAGCCTCGGGCGGCTATGGCTACACCTTC	CASQGRASGGYGYTF
NA	NA	TRBJ1-2	TRBV11-3	TGTGCCAGCAGCCCTTCGGGCTATGGCTACACCTTC	CASSPSGYGYTF
TRBD1	NA	TRBJ2-5	TRBV10-3	TGTGCCATCAGCCCCGCCCCCGGGACAGGGTATGTGGAGACCCAGTACTTC	CAISPAPGTGYVETQYF
NA	NA	TRBJ1-5	TRBV5-1	TGCGCCAGCGCTTCGGGTGTCAATCAGCCCCAGCATTTT	CASASGVNQPQHF
NA	NA	TRBJ2-7	TRBV7-9	TGTGCCAGCAGCCACTCCGTTGTGGGCGAGCAGTACTTC	CASSHSVVGEQYF
NA	NA	TRBJ2-5	TRBV5-1	TGCGCCAGCAGCTTGGGAGAGCAGCAAGAGACCCAGTACTTC	CASSLGEQQETQYF
TRBD1	NA	TRBJ1-4	TRBV11-2	TGTGCCAGCAGCCTTTATTCCAGGGGGATCAATGAAAAACTGTTTTTT	CASSLYSRGINEKLFF
NA	NA	TRBJ1-2	TRBV2	TGTGCCAGCTGCATCAACAGGGTGGATGGCTACACCTTC	CASCINRVDGYTF
NA	NA	TRBJ2-5	TRBV5-1	TGCGCCAGCAGCTTGACGTCAGAGACCCAGTACTTC	CASSLTSETQYF
TRBD2	NA	TRBJ2-7	TRBV6-4	TGTGCCAGCAGTGACGTAGCGGGAGGAATGAACTCCTACGAGCAGTACTTC	CASSDVAGGMNSYEQYF
NA	NA	TRBJ2-5	TRBV9	TGTGCCAGCAGCGTGGGTAGGGAAGAGACCCAGTACTTC	CASSVGREETQYF
TRBD2	NA	TRBJ2-7	TRBV6-5	TGTGCCAGCAAGGCGGGAGGCTCGCTTGAGCAGTACTTC	CASKAGGSLEQYF
NA	NA	TRBJ2-7	TRBV5-1	TGCGCCAGCAGCTCCGGGGGCTACGAGCAGTACTTC	CASSSGGYEQYF
TRBD1	NA	TRBJ2-7	TRBV6-5	TGTGCCAGCAGCCTCACAGGGGCTTTGACCTACGAGCAGTACTTC	CASSLTGALTYEQYF
TRBD1	NA	TRBJ2-1	TRBV6-1	TGTGCCAGCAGTGAAGCGGGACAGGAAAAGTTCTTC	CASSEAGQEKFF
NA	NA	TRBJ2-5	TRBV5-1	TGCGCCAGCAGCTTGGCGCCCCAAGAGACCCAGTACTTC	CASSLAPQETQYF
TRBD2	NA	TRBJ2-7	TRBV5-4	TGTGCCAGCAGCTTGAGTCTAGCGGGCGAGCAGTACTTC	CASSLSLAGEQYF
NA	NA	TRBJ1-4	TRBV4-1	TGCGCCAGCAGCCAAGGCGAGAGGCTTAATGAAAAACTGTTTTTT	CASSQGERLNEKLFF
NA	NA	TRBJ1-5	TRBV15	TGTGCCACCAGGGGGGTGATGGGGGGCGCGAATCAGCCCCAGCATTTT	CATRGVMGGANQPQHF
NA	once	TRBJ1-2	TRBV28	TGTGCCAGCAGCTCACCAGGGTACTATGGCTACACCTTC	CASSSPGYYGYTF
TRBD1	NA	TRBJ2-1	TRBV30	TGTGCCTGGAGTTCGTGGACAGGGTCCTACAATGAGCAGTTCTTC	CAWSSWTGSYNEQFF
NA	NA	TRBJ2-7	TRBV7-2	TGTGCCAGCAGCCAGAAATCAACAGGGACCTACGAGCAGTACTTC	CASSQKSTGTYEQYF
TRBD2	once	TRBJ2-2	TRBV5-1	TGCGCCAGCAGCCGACTAGCGGGAGATACCGGGGAGCTGTTTTTT	CASSRLAGDTGELFF
NA	NA	TRBJ2-1	TRBV27	TGTGCCAGCAGTTTATCAGGTGGGAACAACAATGAGCAGTTCTTC	CASSLSGGNNNEQFF
TRBD2	NA	TRBJ2-3	TRBV4-1	TGCGCCAGCAGGTTAGGACTAGCGGGAGTGACAGATACGCAGTATTTT	CASRLGLAGVTDTQYF
NA	NA	TRBJ2-6	TRBV11-2	TGTGCCAGCAGCTTAGGCCAGGCCGTGAACGACGTCCTGACTTTC	CASSLGQAVNDVLTF
NA	NA	TRBJ1-1	TRBV30	TGTGCCTCACAACCTCTTTCGGGTACTGAAGCTTTCTTT	CASQPLSGTEAFF
NA	NA	TRBJ2-7	TRBV19	TGTGCCAGTAGTAACAGGGACACTCACTACGAGCAGTACTTC	CASSNRDTHYEQYF
TRBD2	NA	TRBJ2-7	TRBV19	TGTGCCAGTAGTATCGGCGGAGATAGCGGGAGTTACGAGCAGTACTTC	CASSIGGDSGSYEQYF
NA	NA	TRBJ2-5	TRBV28	TGTGCCAGCACCAACTTACTTGGCCAGCAGTACTTC	CASTNLLGQQYF
NA	NA	TRBJ1-1	TRBV4-3	TGCGCCAGCAGCCAAGACTTAACGGGCCGAGGAGCTTTCTTT	CASSQDLTGRGAFF
NA	NA	TRBJ2-5	TRBV2	TGTGCCAGCAGTGCCGACAGGACGATGGAAGAGACCCAGTACTTC	CASSADRTMEETQYF
TRBD2	NA	TRBJ2-1	TRBV19	TGTGCCAGTAGTTTACTAGCGGGAGGCAACAATGAGCAGTTCTTC	CASSLLAGGNNEQFF
TRBD1	NA	TRBJ2-7	TRBV6-1	TGTGCCAGCACCAGGGACAGGGTACTTGGCGAGCAGTACTTC	CASTRDRVLGEQYF
NA	NA	TRBJ2-1	TRBV6-1	TGTGCCAGCACACCTTTGGACAATGAGCAGTTCTTC	CASTPLDNEQFF
TRBD1	NA	TRBJ2-2	TRBV6-6	TGTGCCAGCAGTATAGGACAGGGGGCTTCCGGGGAGCTGTTTTTT	CASSIGQGASGELFF
TRBD1	NA	TRBJ1-5	TRBV16	TGTGCCAGCAGCCCGACAGGGGGAAGCGAGCCCCAGCATTTT	CASSPTGGSEPQHF
NA	NA	TRBJ1-1	TRBV5-8	TGTGCCAGCAGCTTGGGTACAGCCACTGAAGCTTTCTTT	CASSLGTATEAFF
NA	NA	TRBJ2-3	TRBV5-1	TGCGCCAGCAGCTTGAGGGGAGACCCTAGCACAGATACGCAGTATTTT	CASSLRGDPSTDTQYF
NA	NA	TRBJ2-7	TRBV7-2	TGTGCCAGCAGCGGTCGACAGGTTGGCGAGCAGTACTTC	CASSGRQVGEQYF
TRBD2	NA	TRBJ2-7	TRBV7-3	TGTGCCAGCAGCTTATCGGGTAGCGGGAACACCTACGAGCAGTACTTC	CASSLSGSGNTYEQYF
TRBD1	NA	TRBJ1-1	TRBV28	TGTGCCAGCAGTCCACAGGGGGCTGGGAACACTGAAGCTTTCTTT	CASSPQGAGNTEAFF
TRBD1	few	TRBJ1-2	TRBV9	TGTGCCAGCAGCTCAGGGGGGTTTTCGATACGCTACACCTTC	CASSSGGFSIRYTF
TRBD2	once	TRBJ2-7	TRBV2	TGTGCCAGCAGTGGGACTAGCTCCTACGAGCAGTACTTC	CASSGTSSYEQYF
TRBD2	NA	TRBJ2-1	TRBV7-2	TGTGCCAGCAGCTTATTAGCGGGAGGGGGGAGCTCCTACAATGAGCAGTTCTTC	CASSLLAGGGSSYNEQFF
NA	NA	TRBJ2-7	TRBV11-3	TGTGCCAGCAGCTTAATGTACGAGCAGTACTTC	CASSLMYEQYF
NA	NA	TRBJ2-7	TRBV27	TGTGCCAGCAGTTCAAACTACGAGCAGTACTTC	CASSSNYEQYF